These T cell receptor beta chains were read from a single sample in a study of CD8 T cells in ankylosing spondylitis. MiXCR, run by TCRdb on the 5' RACE reads, gives a single entry per CDR3 protein. In the table there are 200,000 to 300,000 distinct CDR3 sequences, roughly a tenth of which are singletons. The sample consisted of blood, either unsorted or a sorted T cell fraction (not recorded which). The receptors were sampled from a male donor with ankylosing spondylitis or in good health (not recorded which). Each CDR3 is given with its conserved first and last residue.

V gene,CDR3 protein
TRBV12-3/TRBV12-4,CASSWPKRHNEQFF
TRBV20-1,CSARDPDRGAFF
TRBV7-9,CASSIPGQGVFEQFF
TRBV5-1,CASSLMAGGPLRSITDTQYF
TRBV30,CAWSSRYEQYF
TRBV20-1,CSGQMGGRGDTEAFF
TRBV5-1,CASSLVGGPDTEAFF
TRBV5-1,CASSSDPGGSSTDTQYF
TRBV7-8,CASSLVGAGTEAFF
TRBV7-2,CASSLGGFSYFSYEQYF
TRBV7-9,CASSLLQFPDETQYF
TRBV27,CASSPARATGELFF
TRBV5-1,CASSLGPGTKETQYF
TRBV20-1,CSAARDSGYEQYF
TRBV25-1,CASSEHRGQTGELFF
TRBV5-5,CASSSLAGGPTDTQYF
TRBV29-1,CSVEALYNEQFF
TRBV5-1,CASGPKGGPDTQYF
TRBV4-1,CASSQVTLLQDEQYF
TRBV3-1,CASSHTTGPGGGANVLTF
TRBV4-1,CASRRTGFNEQFF
TRBV7-2,CASSLGLEFRGDYGYTF
TRBV5-5,CASSLVTGHPSTDTQYF
TRBV30,CAWSPGVRPSSYEQYF
TRBV6-1,CASGETGARYGYTF
TRBV9,CASSVNLDRVNGYTF
TRBV4-1,CASSQRLLPGNEAFF
TRBV2,CAGARETLYGYTF
TRBV4-1,CASSRGSSARQETQYF
TRBV7-6,CASSLAGEESYEQYF
TRBV29-1,CSVSTGGTEAFF
TRBV20-1,CSAGAGVSSYNEQFF
TRBV7-6,CASSPRGAVDEQYF
TRBV7-2,CASRSPGTGYNEQFF
TRBV23-1,CASSQLTVRGNTETQYF
TRBV5-1,CASSFVGGVEETQYF
TRBV25-1,CASTDRGSNEKLFF
TRBV11-2,CASSLVRSLTDTQYF
TRBV6-2/TRBV6-3,CASTRSGHKQPQHF
TRBV3-1,CASSQAGAEAFF
TRBV12-5,CASGGGSVDTQYF
TRBV27,CASSSGHQPQHF
TRBV3-1,CASSQDPGLAKDTQYF
TRBV20-1,CSAHRVETQYF
TRBV20-1,CSASRGGDLLNTEAFF
TRBV20-1,CSATDLRGTEAFF
TRBV5-1,CASSSSNEQFF
TRBV2,CASSEIRQGDNQPQHF
TRBV6-2/TRBV6-3,CASSYSSGRRHEQYF
TRBV20-1,CSARSGQSSYEQYF
TRBV6-1,CASRGGTESRNEQFF
TRBV10-3,CAISDRLRTGDHEQYF
TRBV5-1,CASSLGWTRSYNEQFF